This TCR beta chain was profiled in a study of Ad26.COV2.S vaccination and SARS-CoV-2 variants. Study-level background: Enrolled in COV1001, the donor was in the Ad26.COV2.S trial arm, which received the vaccine.

Some clones are missing from TCRdb's copy, which holds only in-frame ones; the method was immunoSEQ multiplex PCR. The sample carries a few hundred thousand clones, around 92% recorded once. As regards this clone: Its antigen is currently unknown.

V was pared by 5 bases and J by 5 bases, with 5 bases of the junction left unmatched. Germline V gene data show CDR1 as LNHDA and CDR2 as SQIVND (reference sequence). The CDR3 has 15 residues. Treatment meaning: roughly 20 received Ad26.COV2.S at low or high dose, single or two shots; roughly five received placebo; per-sample allocation not given. Each sample was drawn 63 days after the first injection (of vaccine or placebo). At a Boston site, the person donating was an adult of 18-55 years. Regarding the study as a whole: Vaccinated individuals (as opposed to placebo recipients) had higher spike-specific TCR breadth. Breadth of non-spike TCRs did not differ between vaccinees and placebo recipients.

The rearrangement joins TRBV19 to TRBJ2-1; 11 bases fit TRBD2. Here the sequenced sample was peripheral blood, taken in a trial of Ad26.COV2.S vaccine versus placebo. The TCR was taken from a person aged 18-60 years who received the Ad26.COV2.S COVID-19 vaccine or a placebo. The CDR3 loop reads CASSQTSGANNEQFF. CDR3 in DNA: TGTGCCAGTAGTCAGACTAGCGGGGCCAACAATGAGCAGTTCTTC.